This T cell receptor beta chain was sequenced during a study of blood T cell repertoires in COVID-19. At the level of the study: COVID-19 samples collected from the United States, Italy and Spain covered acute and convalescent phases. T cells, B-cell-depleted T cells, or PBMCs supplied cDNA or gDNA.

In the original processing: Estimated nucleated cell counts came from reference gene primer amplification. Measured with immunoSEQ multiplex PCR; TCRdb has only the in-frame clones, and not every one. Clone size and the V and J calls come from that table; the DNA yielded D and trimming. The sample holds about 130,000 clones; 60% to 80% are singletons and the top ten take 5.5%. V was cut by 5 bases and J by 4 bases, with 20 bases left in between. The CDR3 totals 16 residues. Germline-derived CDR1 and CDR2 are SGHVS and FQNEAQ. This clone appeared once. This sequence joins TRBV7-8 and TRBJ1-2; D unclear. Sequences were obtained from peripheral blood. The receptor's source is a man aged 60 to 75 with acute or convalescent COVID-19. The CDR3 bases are TGTGCCAGCAGCCCCCGACACCCCCCTGCGGGCTATGGCTACACCTTC. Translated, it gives CASSPRHPPAGYGYTF.